One and the same sample provided the 31 T cell receptor beta chains below, sequenced in a study of blood T cell repertoires in COVID-19. Only in-frame clones appear in the TCRdb table, and some are missing; sequencing was by immunoSEQ multiplex PCR. The sample yields under 250,000 clones, roughly 80% seen once. What was sequenced was peripheral blood. Receptors were obtained from a woman aged 55-69 years with acute or convalescent COVID-19.

The gene calls are TRBV6-6 and TRBJ1-1, with a possible D match to TRBD1 (5 bases). Trimming left V 2 bases short and J 13 bases short, with 14 bases between. Germline-derived CDR1 and CDR2 are MNHNY and SVGAGI (reference sequence). CDR3 length: 12 residues. CDR3: CASSYPQGTGFF. CDR3 in DNA: TGTGCCAGCAGTTACCCCCAGGGTACAGGTTTCTTT.

For the CDR3, the DNA is TGTGCCAGCAGCTTGGACGGGCAGGGCGGAGAGGATGGCTACACCTTC. Amino acids: CASSLDGQGGEDGYTF. This chain links TRBV5-6 with TRBJ1-2; possible D gene TRBD1, 5 bases. The V gene's germline CDR1 is SGHDT and CDR2 YYEEEE. Trimming took off 0 bases at V and 6 bases at J, with 18 bases between the two ends. This CDR3 contains 16 residues.

The chain couples TRBV4-1 to TRBJ1-1; TRBD1 matches at 8 bases. The CDR3 has 15 amino acids. J lost 0 bases, V lost 4 bases, and 4 bases had no gene match. CDR1 MGHRA and CDR2 YSYEKL come from the germline V gene. The CDR3 sequence: CASSPRTGMNTEAFF. CDR3 in DNA: TGCGCCAGCAGCCCCCGGACAGGGATGAACACTGAAGCTTTCTTT.

The chain uses TRBV2 and TRBJ1-4; D possibly corresponds to TRBD1 (6 bases). In germline, CDR1 is SNHLY, CDR2 FYNNEI. This CDR3 is 12 amino acids long. Trimming pared 6 bases from V and 6 bases from J, leaving 8 bases between. The CDR3 bases are TGTGCCAGCAGAAGGACAGATGAAAAACTGTTTTTT. Its protein is CASRRTDEKLFF.

This clone was picked up one time. The rearrangement uses TRBV9 and TRBJ2-5, with TRBD2 identical over 13 bases. The CDR3 covers 14 residues. Germline assignment: CDR1 SGDLS and CDR2 YYNGEE. Trimming cost V 4 bases and J 9 bases; bases outside gene matches: 6. CDR3 nucleotides: TGTGCCAGCAGCCCGACTAGCGGGGGGTCGCCCCAGTACTTC. It codes for CASSPTSGGSPQYF.

V is TRBV15 and J is TRBJ1-1; D unresolved. Germline V gene data show CDR1 as LNHNV and CDR2 as YYDKDF (reference sequence). The V end was cut by 1 base, the J end by 4 bases, with 10 bases between. This CDR3 has 14 residues. The CDR3 is CATSRASGVTEAFF. The CDR3, as DNA: TGTGCCACCAGCAGAGCCTCGGGAGTCACTGAAGCTTTCTTT.

The chain is built from TRBV21-1 and TRBJ2-2; TRBD1 reflects the table's D call only, with no check against the DNA. TRBV21-1 is a pseudogene segment. This CDR3 has 15 amino acids. DNA of the CDR3: TGTGCCAGCAACGACGGACAGGGATGGGCCGGGGAGCTGTTTTTT. It yields the protein CASNDGQGWAGELFF.

The rearrangement links TRBV28 to TRBJ1-3; TRBD1 might be the D (5 bases). CDR3 length equals 16 residues. From germline, CDR1 is MDHEN and CDR2 SYDVKM. V was trimmed by 3 bases and J by 0 bases, leaving 12 bases between them. In DNA, the CDR3 is TGTGCCAGCAGTTTCGTGGGGGGAAGCTCTGGAAACACCATATATTTT. This gives the protein CASSFVGGSSGNTIYF.

The genes are TRBV19 and TRBJ2-1, with 10 nucleotides matching TRBD2. The CDR3 runs to 15 residues. Unmatched junction bases numbered 7, after V lost 1 base and J lost 10 bases. CDR1 is LNHDA and CDR2 is SQIVND in the germline V gene (reference sequence). In DNA, the CDR3 is TGTGCCAGTAGTATAGGAGCGGGGGGGCCCAGGGAGCAGTTCTTC. Its translation is CASSIGAGGPREQFF.

A few counts support this clone. The chain links TRBV12-5 to TRBJ1-5, with a possible D match to TRBD1 (6 bases). CDR1 and CDR2 from the germline V gene are LGHNT and FRNRAP. V lost 0 bases to trimming and J lost 2 bases, with 23 bases between them. This CDR3 spans 20 amino acids. CDR3 loop: CASGLVNSGLQGFGNQPQHF. The CDR3, as DNA: TGTGCTAGTGGTTTGGTAAATTCGGGGCTCCAGGGGTTTGGCAATCAGCCCCAGCATTTT.

The chain carries TRBV4-1 and TRBJ2-3; D unclear. The CDR3 length is 13 residues. V shed 0 bases and J shed 6 bases, with 7 bases lying between them. In germline, CDR1 is MGHRA, CDR2 YSYEKL. In DNA form, the CDR3 reads TGCGCCAGCAGCCAAGATCATTTCGATACGCAGTATTTT. It yields the protein CASSQDHFDTQYF.

Notes on this clone: The sample carries other DNA sequences with the same CDR3. The DNA of the CDR3 is TGTGCCAGCAGCTCTCAGGGTAGCAATCAGCCCCAGCATTTT. Its protein is CASSSQGSNQPQHF. The chain links TRBV6-5 to TRBJ1-5; perhaps TRBD1 as D (5 bases). From germline, CDR1 is MNHEY and CDR2 SVGAGI. Between the trimmed V and J ends, which lost 6 bases and 0 bases, there was a span of 9 bases. This CDR3 is 14 amino acids long.

The chain recombines TRBV5-5 with TRBJ2-3; TRBD1 aligns across 10 bases. The CDR3 is 17 amino acids. Germline CDR1 and CDR2: SGHKS and YYEKEE (reference sequence). J gave up 4 bases and V 0 bases, and 8 bases lay outside the gene matches. The CDR3 nucleotides are TGTGCCAGCAGCTTGGATTACCGGGACAGGGGCCCAGATACGCAGTATTTT. The encoded protein is CASSLDYRDRGPDTQYF.

The J gene is TRBJ1-6, the V gene TRBV7-3; 9 nucleotides agree with TRBD1. The V and J ends lost 3 bases and 7 bases, in that order; junction bases with no gene match: 4. The V gene's germline CDR1 is SGHTA and CDR2 FQGTGA. The CDR3 consists of 15 residues. CDR3: CASSLWDRDNSPLHF. The CDR3 DNA reads as TGTGCCAGCAGCTTGTGGGACAGGGACAATTCACCCCTCCACTTT. Variable domain in full (rest from reference TRBV7-3 and TRBJ1-6): GAGVSQTPSNKVTEKGKYVELRCDPISGHTALYWYRQSLGQGPEFLIYFQGTGAADDSGLPNDRFFAVRPEGSVSTLKIQRTERGDSAVYLCASSLWDRDNSPLHFGNGTRLTVT.

The chain couples TRBV11-2 to TRBJ2-5; perhaps TRBD1 as D (5 bases). The V and J ends lost 5 bases and 2 bases respectively, with 15 bases between them. This CDR3 has 15 amino acids. Per germline, CDR1 SGHAT and CDR2 FQNNGV. CDR3 residues: CASSRTGSLQETQYF. CDR3 nucleotides: TGTGCCAGCAGCAGAACAGGTTCTTTACAAGAGACCCAGTACTTC.

V and J are TRBV10-3 and TRBJ1-1; D may be TRBD1 (5 bases). The CDR3 sequence is 15 residues long. Trimming left V 4 bases short and J 5 bases short, with 17 bases between. Germline assignment: CDR1 ENHRY and CDR2 SYGVKD. CDR3 DNA: TGTGCCATCAGTGTGGGTTTGGGGGGTGGGACTGAAGCTTTCTTT. Translated, it gives CAISVGLGGGTEAFF.

The rearrangement uses TRBV5-1 and TRBJ1-1; 10 bases agree with TRBD1. Germline CDR1 reads SGHRS; CDR2 reads YFSETQ. The V gene end was trimmed by 4 bases and the J gene end by 7 bases; junction bases not matched to a gene: 7. The CDR3 covers 14 residues. CDR3 protein: CASSPYRDRGEAFF. The CDR3 region has the DNA TGCGCCAGCAGCCCCTACCGGGACAGGGGTGAAGCTTTCTTT.

The chain uses TRBV10-3 and TRBJ2-3, with TRBD2 matching over 15 bases. The CDR3 consists of 17 residues. Per the germline V gene, CDR1 is ENHRY and CDR2 is SYGVKD. V lost 4 bases to trimming and J lost 3 bases; unmatched junction nucleotides: 5. The CDR3 DNA sequence: TGTGCCATCAGTGGGGGAGGGACTAGCGGGGGGACAGATACGCAGTATTTT. Its translation is CAISGGGTSGGTDTQYF.

The rearrangement uses TRBV3-1 (or the pseudogene TRBV3-2) and TRBJ1-4; 9 bases agree with TRBD1. The CDR3 runs to 17 residues. Trimming at V came to 4 bases and at J to 7 bases, leaving 13 bases not matched to a gene. Germline loops: CDR1 LGHDT, CDR2 YNNKEL (reference sequence). The DNA of the CDR3 is TGTGCCAGCAGCCGGACCGGGACAGGGTGGGGGGTTGAAAAACTGTTTTTT. Its translation is CASSRTGTGWGVEKLFF.

This clone was seen a single time. This CDR3 is CASNPTGHYGYTF. The CDR3 DNA reads TGTGCCAGCAACCCAACAGGTCACTATGGCTACACCTTC. V usage is TRBV28 and J usage is TRBJ1-2; TRBD1 might be the D (5 bases). V lost 7 bases and J 3 bases, leaving 12 bases between the germline ends. This CDR3 has 13 amino acids. Germline V gene lookup returns CDR1 MDHEN and CDR2 SYDVKM.

CDR3 residues: CASRGQVYYGYTF. The CDR3 region has the DNA TGTGCCAGCAGAGGACAGGTCTACTATGGCTACACCTTC. The V call is TRBV6-5, the J call TRBJ1-2; the match to TRBD1 covers 7 bases. Germline V lookup: CDR1 MNHEY, CDR2 SVGAGI. The CDR3 spans 13 residues. With 6 bases clipped from V and 3 bases from J, the junction kept 4 bases outside the gene matches.

The V and J genes are TRBV19 and TRBJ2-5, with TRBD2 matching over 8 bases. CDR1 is LNHDA, CDR2 SQIVND, per germline (reference sequence). J was trimmed by 5 bases and V by 2 bases; bases with no gene match: 7. The CDR3 has 15 amino acids. The CDR3 sequence: CASSISSGEWETQYF. DNA of the CDR3: TGTGCCAGTAGTATAAGTAGCGGGGAGTGGGAGACCCAGTACTTC.

The V and J genes are TRBV5-4 and TRBJ1-4; D possibly corresponds to TRBD1 (6 bases). Trimming took off 0 bases at V and 3 bases at J, with 9 bases between the two ends. Germline loops: CDR1 SGHNT, CDR2 YYREEE (reference sequence). This CDR3 is 15 amino acids long. CDR3 bases: TGTGCCAGCAGCTTGGAGGGGGACCCTAATGAAAAACTGTTTTTT. Translating it yields CASSLEGDPNEKLFF.

The genes are TRBV12-3 or TRBV12-4 and TRBJ2-3; D is unresolved. The CDR3 runs 11 residues. The V gene lost 4 bases and the J gene lost 11 bases, with 10 bases spanning the gap. The CDR3 protein is CASSSRQMQYF. CDR3 in DNA: TGTGCCAGCAGTTCGCGGCAGATGCAGTATTTT.

This clone was detected a few times. The chain is built from TRBV6-5 and TRBJ1-5; perhaps TRBD1 as D (5 bases). This CDR3 spans 13 amino acids. Trimming took off 5 bases at V and 7 bases at J, with 12 bases between the two ends. The germline gives CDR1 MNHEY, CDR2 SVGAGI. The CDR3 nucleotides read TGTGCCAGCAGTAAGGACAAAGCGCAGCCCCAGCATTTT. Its protein is CASSKDKAQPQHF.

The rearrangement links TRBV10-2 to TRBJ2-7, with D possibly being TRBD2 (5 bases). Germline assignment: CDR1 WSHSY and CDR2 SAAADI. There are 12 residues in the CDR3. Trimming removed 4 bases at V and 5 bases at J, with 9 bases between. CDR3 in DNA: TGCGCCAGCAGTGGGACTCCCAACGAGCAGTACTTC. This sequence encodes CASSGTPNEQYF.

The rearrangement joins TRBV20-1 to TRBJ2-1, with 11 bases identical to TRBD2. Germline-derived CDR1 and CDR2 are DFQATT and SNEGSKA (reference sequence). The CDR3 runs 15 residues. With 3 bases clipped from V and 6 bases from J, the junction kept 7 bases outside the gene matches. This chain's CDR3 is CSASSGGANVNEQFF. CDR3 bases: TGCAGTGCTAGTAGCGGGGGGGCTAATGTCAATGAGCAGTTCTTC.

The chain combines TRBV5-5 with TRBJ1-2; 7 nucleotides align to TRBD1. The ends lost 6 bases at V and 2 bases at J; junction bases unmatched: 4. Germline V gives CDR1 SGHKS, CDR2 YYEKEE (reference sequence). There are 13 residues in the CDR3. The CDR3 sequence is CASIPRGNYGYTF. The CDR3 DNA sequence: TGTGCCAGCATCCCCAGGGGGAACTATGGCTACACCTTC.

This clone was counted a single time. The chain carries TRBV5-1 and TRBJ2-3; possibly TRBD1 for D (5 bases). The germline CDR1 and CDR2 sequences are SGHRS and YFSETQ. V shed 2 bases and J shed 0 bases, with 10 bases lying between them. There are 15 residues in the CDR3. The CDR3 DNA is TGCGCCAGCAGCTTTCAGGGCCCAAGCACAGATACGCAGTATTTT. Translated: CASSFQGPSTDTQYF.

V is TRBV2 and J is TRBJ2-2, with TRBD1 as a possible D gene (6 bases). The CDR3 length is 16 residues. Germline V CDR1 and CDR2: SNHLY, FYNNEI. Trimming took 7 bases from V and 4 from J, leaving 19 bases between them. DNA for the CDR3: TGTGCCAGCAACCCTACAGGGTCAGGAATCACCGGGGAGCTGTTTTTT. This codes for CASNPTGSGITGELFF.

The CDR3 sequence: CASSTRMQGIGEAFF. CDR3 coding DNA: TGTGCCAGCAGTACCCGAATGCAGGGGATAGGAGAAGCTTTCTTT. The rearrangement joins TRBV6-5 to TRBJ1-1; TRBD1 is a possible D gene (6 bases). CDR1 is MNHEY, CDR2 SVGAGI, per germline. Deletions cut 5 bases from V and 8 bases from J, with 21 bases between. The CDR3 is 15 residues long.